This is a list of T cell receptor beta chains from one sample in a study of blood T cell repertoires in COVID-19. Measured with immunoSEQ multiplex PCR; TCRdb has only the in-frame clones, and not every one. The top ten hold 6.2% of the sample, which has tens of thousands of clones, 75% to 95% seen once. Sample: peripheral blood. These receptors all come from a man aged 40-55 years with acute or convalescent COVID-19. Both conserved end residues are part of each CDR3. The order of the fields is V gene, clone size, D gene, J gene, CDR3 protein, CDR3 DNA. D genes are given only for firm matches. The size of a clone is reported for some rows only, either as once, few or many, or as a class for expanded clones.

TRBV5-6	few	.	TRBJ2-7	CASSPSRAYEQYF	TGTGCCAGCAGCCCCTCTAGAGCCTACGAGCAGTACTTC
TRBV21-1	.	.	TRBJ1-2	CASSNGQGKDYGYTF	TGTGCCAGCAGCAACGGACAGGGAAAGGACTATGGCTACACCTTC
TRBV11-3	.	.	TRBJ2-1	CASSLDGWNEQFF	TGTGCCAGCAGTCTAGACGGCTGGAATGAGCAGTTCTTC
TRBV20-1	.	TRBD1	TRBJ2-5	CSASSGGETQYF	TGCAGTGCTAGTTCAGGGGGAGAGACCCAGTACTTC
TRBV29-1	once	.	TRBJ1-6	CSVGGGELGSPLHF	TGCAGCGTTGGGGGAGGGGAGCTCGGCTCACCCCTCCACTTT
TRBV3-1/TRBV3-2	.	TRBD2	TRBJ2-7	CASSQEWAGEYEQYF	TGTGCCAGCAGCCAAGAATGGGCGGGAGAGTACGAGCAGTACTTC
TRBV18	.	.	TRBJ1-1	CASSPTGMNTEAFF	TGTGCCAGCTCACCAACAGGTATGAACACTGAAGCTTTCTTT
TRBV3-1/TRBV3-2	.	TRBD1	TRBJ2-7	CASSRKGAREQYF	TGTGCCAGCAGCCGGAAGGGGGCGAGGGAGCAGTACTTC
TRBV6-2/TRBV6-3	.	TRBD1	TRBJ1-5	CASSYSPAGQGTQPQHF	TGTGCCAGCAGTTACTCCCCGGCGGGACAGGGGACTCAGCCCCAGCATTTT
TRBV6-5	.	.	TRBJ1-4	CASSYSYNAGEKLFF	TGTGCCAGCAGTTACTCGTACAACGCGGGGGAAAAACTGTTTTTT
TRBV10-1	.	.	TRBJ1-1	CASMGVNTEAFF	TGCGCCAGCATGGGAGTGAACACTGAAGCTTTCTTT
TRBV3-1/TRBV3-2	.	.	TRBJ1-1	CASSKTGSTEAFF	TGTGCCAGCAGCAAGACAGGTTCGACTGAAGCTTTCTTT
TRBV6-6	.	.	TRBJ1-4	CASSYVSYNEKLFF	TGTGCCAGCAGTTACGTCAGTTATAATGAAAAACTGTTTTTT
TRBV19	.	.	TRBJ2-2	CATTPPSDTGELFF	TGTGCCACCACCCCCCCGTCGGACACCGGGGAGCTGTTTTTT
TRBV3-1/TRBV3-2	few	.	TRBJ1-1	CASSQITDNTEAFF	TGTGCCAGCAGCCAAATTACAGATAACACTGAAGCTTTCTTT
TRBV7-8	.	.	TRBJ1-6	CASNRDSNSPLHF	TGTGCCAGCAACCGGGACTCTAATTCACCCCTCCACTTT
TRBV6-2/TRBV6-3	.	.	TRBJ2-1	CASSPDSNNEQFF	TGTGCCAGCAGCCCCGACAGTAACAATGAGCAGTTCTTC